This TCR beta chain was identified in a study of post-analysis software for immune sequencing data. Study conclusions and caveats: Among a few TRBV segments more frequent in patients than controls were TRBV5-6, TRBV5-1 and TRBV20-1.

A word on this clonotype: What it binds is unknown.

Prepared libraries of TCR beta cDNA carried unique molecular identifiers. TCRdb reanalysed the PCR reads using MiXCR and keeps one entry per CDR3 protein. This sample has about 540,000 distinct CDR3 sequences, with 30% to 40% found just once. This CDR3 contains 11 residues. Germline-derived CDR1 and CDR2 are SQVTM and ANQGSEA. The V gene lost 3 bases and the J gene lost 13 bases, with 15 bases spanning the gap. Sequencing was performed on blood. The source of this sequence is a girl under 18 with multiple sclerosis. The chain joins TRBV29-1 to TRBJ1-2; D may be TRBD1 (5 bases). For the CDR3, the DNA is TGCAGCGTTGAGGGGCCGGGCCCGACCACCTTC. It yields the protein CSVEGPGPTTF.